This TCR beta chain originates from a study of blood T cell repertoires in COVID-19 (dated by TCRdb to 2018 to 2021). For the wider study: Samples from collaborators originated in the United States, Italy and Spain and spanned both the acute and convalescent phases of COVID-19. The material from the prospective study consisted of cDNA or gDNA derived from T cells, B-cell-depleted T cells, or PBMCs. Subjects who had been exposed to COVID-19, were actively infected with it, or had recovered from it provided the deeply sampled blood TCRbeta repertoires that made up the dataset. The repertoires were released in a freely available public database meant as a resource for research on the immune response to SARS-CoV-2. Samples came from the ongoing ImmuneRACE study (first 160 participants) plus 1,254 subjects from 6 global collaborators. The sample metadata nearly always contained a de-identified subject ID, COVID-19 status, age in years and sex. Where HLA class I and class II types were available, the types were taken from metadata supplied by the sample provider, not from assay-based typing.

General conclusions and limits of the study: Clinical and demographic metadata were provided uncurated, with the amount varying by source and participant.

To note about this clone: The clone's antigen remains unknown. No clone much larger than this one lies a single base away; base qualities are absent.

Samples from volunteer blood donors who had recovered from COVID-19 were contributed by a second Seattle source. Whole blood was collected in K2EDTA tubes by collaborating institutions according to the institutions' own protocols. For TCRbeta analysis, collaborators shipped samples as frozen whole blood, isolated PBMCs, or DNA extracted from either of those sample types. The immunoSEQ Assay, a bias-controlled multiplex PCR, was used to amplify TCRbeta CDR3 regions from genomic DNA. The authors' pipeline ran thus. Nucleated cell counts per sample were estimated from amplification of reference gene primers within the assay. To quantify the absolute abundance of each unique TCRbeta CDR3 rearrangement, sequence reads were collapsed and filtered. For each sample, productive Simpson clonality was calculated by taking the square root of Simpson's diversity index across productive rearrangements. The table comes from immuneACCESS by way of TCRdb, which keeps in-frame sequences with V and J called. Part of the clones is missing from these tables; in studies checked, under half for an unresolved V gene and the rest for unknown reasons. That table furnishes V, J and clone size, whereas the DNA furnished D and trimming. The sample has about 250,000 clones on record, 86% of them singletons. The ten top clones hold around 1.5% of the sample.

Via the germline V gene, CDR1 is SGHTA and CDR2 FQGNSA. The CDR3 spans 16 residues, from the cysteine through the phenylalanine. Only the CDR3 region is kept as DNA, spanning 48 bases read in frame from base 1. Trimming removed 5 bases from V and 4 bases from J, leaving 20 bases between the germline ends. The sequence was obtained from an older woman who had recovered from COVID-19. The rearranged chain carries TRBV7-2 and TRBJ1-2, with TRBD1 as a weak D call on 5 bases. What was sequenced was peripheral blood. CDR3 loop: CASSVQQRDEAYGYTF. The nucleotide sequence reads TGTGCCAGCAGCGTACAACAGCGGGACGAAGCCTATGGCTACACCTTC.